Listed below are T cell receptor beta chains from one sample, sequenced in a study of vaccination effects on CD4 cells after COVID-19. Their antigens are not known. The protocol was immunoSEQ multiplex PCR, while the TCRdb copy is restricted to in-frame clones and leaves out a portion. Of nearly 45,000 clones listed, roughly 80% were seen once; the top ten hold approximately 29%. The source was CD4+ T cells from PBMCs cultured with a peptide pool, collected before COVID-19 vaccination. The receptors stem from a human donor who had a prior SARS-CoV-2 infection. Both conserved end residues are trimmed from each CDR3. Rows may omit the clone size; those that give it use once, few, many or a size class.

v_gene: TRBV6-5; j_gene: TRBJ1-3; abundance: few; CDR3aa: ASSTGLSGNTIY
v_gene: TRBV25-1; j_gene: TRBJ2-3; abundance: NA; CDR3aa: ASSESGFSTQY
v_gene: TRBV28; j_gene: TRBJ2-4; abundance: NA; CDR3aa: ASSLSRVAKNIQY
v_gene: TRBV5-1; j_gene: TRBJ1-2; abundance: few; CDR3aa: ASSFMDSRSYGYT
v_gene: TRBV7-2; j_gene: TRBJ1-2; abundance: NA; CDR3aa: ASSSVALYGYT
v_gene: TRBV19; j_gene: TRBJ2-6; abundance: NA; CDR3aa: ASSIWGGNVLT
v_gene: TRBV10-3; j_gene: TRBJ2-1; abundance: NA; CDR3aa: AISRSDEQF
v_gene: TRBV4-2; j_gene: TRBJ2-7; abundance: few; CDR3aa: ASSQGPGQSTWEQY
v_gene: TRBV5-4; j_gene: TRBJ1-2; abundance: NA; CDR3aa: ASSGDRGLYGYT
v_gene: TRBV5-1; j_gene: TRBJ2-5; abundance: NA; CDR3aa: ASSNPRGNQETQY